This TCR beta chain was profiled in a study of blood T cell repertoires in COVID-19. About the research overall: COVID-19 samples, acute and convalescent, were from the United States, Italy and Spain. Nucleic acid was either cDNA or gDNA, and it came from T cells, B-cell-depleted T cells, or PBMCs.

Per the authors' pipeline: Counts of nucleated cells, estimated from reference gene primer amplification, were obtained. This table comes from immunoSEQ multiplex PCR, and its TCRdb copy is limited to in-frame clones, with some not included. Clonal size and the V and J genes are those of that table, whereas D and trimming came from the DNA. This sample has 120,000 or so clones, with roughly three quarters found just once. The germline CDR1 and CDR2 sequences are SGHTA and FQGNSA. The V and J ends lost 2 bases and 3 bases, in that order; junction bases with no gene match: 10. The CDR3 sequence is 18 residues long.

The sequence was obtained from a human donor in a cohort sampled during active COVID-19. Source material: peripheral blood. The genes are TRBV7-2 and TRBJ2-7; TRBD2 aligns across 13 bases. The DNA for the CDR3 is TGTGCCAGCAGCTTACAGTCACGGAGACTAGCGGGGGGCTACGAGCAGTACTTC. Amino acids: CASSLQSRRLAGGYEQYF.